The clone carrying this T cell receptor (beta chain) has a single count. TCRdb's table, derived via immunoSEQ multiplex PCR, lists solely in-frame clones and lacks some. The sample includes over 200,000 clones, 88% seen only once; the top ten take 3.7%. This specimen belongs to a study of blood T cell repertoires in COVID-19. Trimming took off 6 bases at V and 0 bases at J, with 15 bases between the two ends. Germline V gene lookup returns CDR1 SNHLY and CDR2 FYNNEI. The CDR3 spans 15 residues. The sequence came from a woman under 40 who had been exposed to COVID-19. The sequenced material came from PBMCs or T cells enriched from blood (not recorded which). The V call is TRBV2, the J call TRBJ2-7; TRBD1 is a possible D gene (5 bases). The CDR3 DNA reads TGTGCCAGCAGGCCCTCCAGGGTATTCTCCTACGAGCAGTACTTC. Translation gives CASRPSRVFSYEQYF.